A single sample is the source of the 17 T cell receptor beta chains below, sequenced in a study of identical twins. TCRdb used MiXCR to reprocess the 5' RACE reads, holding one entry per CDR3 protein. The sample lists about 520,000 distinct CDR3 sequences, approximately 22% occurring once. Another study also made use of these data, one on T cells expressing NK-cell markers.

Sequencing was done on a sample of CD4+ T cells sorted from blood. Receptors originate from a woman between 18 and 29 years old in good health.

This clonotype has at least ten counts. The CDR3 protein is CSVANPTNEKLFF. CDR3 sequence (DNA): TGCAGCGTGGCGAATCCAACTAATGAAAAACTGTTTTTT. The chain recombines TRBV29-1 with TRBJ1-4; D is unclear. The CDR3 consists of 13 residues. The V gene's germline CDR1 is SQVTM and CDR2 ANQGSEA. V lost 6 bases and J lost 0, with 8 bases in between.

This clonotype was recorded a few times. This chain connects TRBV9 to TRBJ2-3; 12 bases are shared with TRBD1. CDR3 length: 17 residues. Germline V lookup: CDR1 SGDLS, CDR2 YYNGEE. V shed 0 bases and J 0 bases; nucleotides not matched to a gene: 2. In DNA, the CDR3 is TGTGCCAGCAGCGTAGGGGACAGGGGGCTTAGCACAGATACGCAGTATTTT. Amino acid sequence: CASSVGDRGLSTDTQYF.

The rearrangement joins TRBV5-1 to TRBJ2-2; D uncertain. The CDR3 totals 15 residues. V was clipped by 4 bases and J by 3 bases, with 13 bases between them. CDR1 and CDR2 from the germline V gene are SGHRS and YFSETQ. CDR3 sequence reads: CASSVSGRDTGELFF. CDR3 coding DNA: TGCGCCAGCAGCGTCTCGGGTAGGGACACCGGGGAGCTGTTTTTT.

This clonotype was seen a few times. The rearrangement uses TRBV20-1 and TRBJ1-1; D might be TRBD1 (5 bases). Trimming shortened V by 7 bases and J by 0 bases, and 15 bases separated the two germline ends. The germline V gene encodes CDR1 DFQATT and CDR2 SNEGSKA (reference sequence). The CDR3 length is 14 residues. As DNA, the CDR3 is TGCAGTGTCAGCGGCGGGGGAATGAACACTGAAGCTTTCTTT. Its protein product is CSVSGGGMNTEAFF.

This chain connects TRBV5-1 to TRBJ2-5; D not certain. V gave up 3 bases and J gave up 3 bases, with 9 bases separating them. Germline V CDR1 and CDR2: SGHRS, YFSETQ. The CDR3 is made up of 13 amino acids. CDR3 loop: CASSSPSEETQYF. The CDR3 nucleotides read TGCGCCAGCAGCTCACCCTCAGAAGAGACCCAGTACTTC. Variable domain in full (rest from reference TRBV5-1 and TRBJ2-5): KAGVTQTPRYLIKTRGQQVTLSCSPISGHRSVSWYQQTPGQGLQFLFEYFSETQRNKGNFPGRFSGRQFSNSRSEMNVSTLELGDSALYLCASSSPSEETQYFGPGTRLLVL.

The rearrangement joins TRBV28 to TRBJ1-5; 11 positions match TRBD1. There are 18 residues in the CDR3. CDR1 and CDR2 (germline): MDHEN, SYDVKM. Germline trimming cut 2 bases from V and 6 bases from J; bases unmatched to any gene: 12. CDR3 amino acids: CASSLPGSGTGGRQPQHF. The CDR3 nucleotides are TGTGCCAGCAGTTTACCCGGAAGCGGGACAGGGGGTCGTCAGCCCCAGCATTTT. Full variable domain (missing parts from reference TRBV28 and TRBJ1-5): DVKVTQSSRYLVKRTGEKVFLECVQDMDHENMFWYRQDPGLGLRLIYFSYDVKMKEKGDIPEGYSVSREKKERFSLILESASTNQTSMYLCASSLPGSGTGGRQPQHFGDGTRLSIL.

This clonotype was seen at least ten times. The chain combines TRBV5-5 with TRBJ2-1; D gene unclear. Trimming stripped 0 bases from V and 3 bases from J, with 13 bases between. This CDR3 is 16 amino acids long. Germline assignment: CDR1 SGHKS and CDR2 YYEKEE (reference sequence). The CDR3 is CASSLGPALDYNEQFF. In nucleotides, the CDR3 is TGTGCCAGCAGCTTGGGACCCGCGCTTGACTACAATGAGCAGTTCTTC.

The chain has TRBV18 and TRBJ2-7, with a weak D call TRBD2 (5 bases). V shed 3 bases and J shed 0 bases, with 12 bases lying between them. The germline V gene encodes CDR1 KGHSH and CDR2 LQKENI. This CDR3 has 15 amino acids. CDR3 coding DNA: TGTGCCAGCTCACCCGGGAAGACGAGCTCCTACGAGCAGTACTTC. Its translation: CASSPGKTSSYEQYF.

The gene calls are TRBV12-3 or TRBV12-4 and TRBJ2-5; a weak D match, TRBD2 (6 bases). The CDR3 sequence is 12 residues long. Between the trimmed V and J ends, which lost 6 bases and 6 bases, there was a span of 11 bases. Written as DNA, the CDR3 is TGTGCCAGCAGGCCGGGGGAGCAGACCCAGTACTTC. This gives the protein CASRPGEQTQYF.

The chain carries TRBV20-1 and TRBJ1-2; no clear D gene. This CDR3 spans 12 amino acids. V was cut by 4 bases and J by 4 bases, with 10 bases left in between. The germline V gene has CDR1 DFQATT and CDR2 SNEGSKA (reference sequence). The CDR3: CSANVRSYGYTF. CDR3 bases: TGCAGTGCTAATGTCCGGAGCTATGGCTACACCTTC.

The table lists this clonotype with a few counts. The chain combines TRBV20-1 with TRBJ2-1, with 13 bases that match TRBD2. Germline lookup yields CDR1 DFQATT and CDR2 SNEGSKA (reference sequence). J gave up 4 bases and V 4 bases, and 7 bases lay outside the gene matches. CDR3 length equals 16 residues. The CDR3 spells CSATRTSGSGYNEQFF. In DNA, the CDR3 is TGCAGTGCTACCCGGACTAGCGGGAGTGGGTACAATGAGCAGTTCTTC.

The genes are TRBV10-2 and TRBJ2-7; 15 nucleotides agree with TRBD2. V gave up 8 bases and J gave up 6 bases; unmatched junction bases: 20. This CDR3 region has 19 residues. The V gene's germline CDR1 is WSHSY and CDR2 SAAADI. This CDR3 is CASGIGLAGGPRQLGEQYF. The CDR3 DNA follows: TGCGCCAGCGGAATCGGACTAGCGGGAGGGCCTCGCCAACTGGGCGAGCAGTACTTC.

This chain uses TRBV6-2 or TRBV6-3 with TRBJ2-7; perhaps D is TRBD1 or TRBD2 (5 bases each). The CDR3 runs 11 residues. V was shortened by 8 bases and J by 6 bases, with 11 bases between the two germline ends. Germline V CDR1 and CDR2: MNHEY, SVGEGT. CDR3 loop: CASRGTREQYF. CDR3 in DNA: TGTGCCAGCCGTGGGACGCGCGAGCAGTACTTC.

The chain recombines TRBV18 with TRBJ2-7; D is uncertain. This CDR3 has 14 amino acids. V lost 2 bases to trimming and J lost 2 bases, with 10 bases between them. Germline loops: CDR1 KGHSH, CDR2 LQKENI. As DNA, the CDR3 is TGTGCCAGCTCACCAACCGGGCCGGCCTACGAGCAGTACTTC. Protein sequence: CASSPTGPAYEQYF.

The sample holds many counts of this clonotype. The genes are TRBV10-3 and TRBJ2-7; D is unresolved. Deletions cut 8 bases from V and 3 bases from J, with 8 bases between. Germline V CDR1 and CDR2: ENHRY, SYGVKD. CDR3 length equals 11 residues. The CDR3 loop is CAISTGYEQYF. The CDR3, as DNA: TGTGCCATCTCGACGGGCTACGAGCAGTACTTC.

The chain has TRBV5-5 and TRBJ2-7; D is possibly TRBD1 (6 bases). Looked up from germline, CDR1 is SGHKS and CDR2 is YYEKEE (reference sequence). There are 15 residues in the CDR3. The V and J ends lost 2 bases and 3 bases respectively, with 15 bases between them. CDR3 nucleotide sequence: TGTGCCAGCAGCTTTATTGGACAGACCTACTACGAGCAGTACTTC. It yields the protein CASSFIGQTYYEQYF.

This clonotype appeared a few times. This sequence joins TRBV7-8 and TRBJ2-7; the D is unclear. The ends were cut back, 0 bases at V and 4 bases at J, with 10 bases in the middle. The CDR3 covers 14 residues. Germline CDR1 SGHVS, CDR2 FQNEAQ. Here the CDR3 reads CASSLAQEPYEQYF. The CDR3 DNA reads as TGTGCCAGCAGCTTAGCCCAGGAACCATACGAGCAGTACTTC.